This TCR beta chain was observed in a study of blood T cell repertoires in COVID-19. Study-level information: PBMCs, B-cell-depleted T cells, or T cells provided the cDNA or gDNA that made up the material.

Cohort allocation depended upon clinical history that participants reported. Per the study methods: Nucleated cell number was recorded as an estimate derived from reference gene primer amplification. Sequenced by immunoSEQ multiplex PCR; TCRdb stores in-frame clones only, minus some. The V and J calls and clone size come from that table; D and trimming were worked out from the DNA. The table records 200,000 to 250,000 clones, more than 80% of them present only once. The V and J ends lost 0 bases and 2 bases respectively, with 11 bases between them. The length of the CDR3 is 16 residues. Germline V gene lookup returns CDR1 SGHVS and CDR2 FQNEAQ.

The sequenced sample was PBMCs or T cells enriched from blood (not recorded which). The J gene is TRBJ1-5, the V gene TRBV7-8; no clear D gene. The clonotype was recovered from a man aged 50 to 60 who had been exposed to COVID-19. The CDR3 loop reads CASSLAVRSGNQPQHF. DNA for the CDR3: TGTGCCAGCAGCTTAGCTGTCAGGTCTGGCAATCAGCCCCAGCATTTT.